This paragraph covers one T cell receptor (beta chain) sequence. The CDR3 extends over 15 amino acids. The V gene lost 3 bases and the J gene lost 10 bases, with 16 bases spanning the gap. The germline V gene encodes CDR1 MNHNS and CDR2 SASEGT. The source of the sample is a study of blood T cell repertoires in COVID-19. For the study at large: Samples of COVID-19 (acute and convalescent) were obtained from the United States, Italy and Spain.

In the original processing: Amplification of reference gene primers was used by the study to estimate nucleated cell counts. Method: immunoSEQ multiplex PCR; TCRdb's copy keeps in-frame clones and lacks some. V and J calls and clone size come straight from that table; D and trimming were deduced from the DNA. The repertoire has some 45,000 clones, about 87% of them found once; the top ten carry 15%. The sequence was collected from a man aged 55 to 70 with active COVID-19. Sequencing was done on a sample of peripheral blood. The chain combines TRBV6-1 with TRBJ1-6; maybe TRBD1 (5 bases). CDR3 coding DNA: TGTGCCAGCAGTGAGGGGGGGGGAAGGCCCTCACCCCTCCACTTT. Translated: CASSEGGGRPSPLHF.